This T cell receptor (beta chain) is drawn from a study of brain T cells in children with intractable seizures. Libraries were prepared by immunoSEQ multiplex PCR; TCRdb keeps only in-frame clonotypes and omits some of them. The repertoire holds about 80,000 clones, with about 90% as singletons. This clonotype was sampled from a girl aged 2-15 years with Rasmussen encephalitis and intractable seizures. The source was peripheral blood, collected at surgery.

The CDR3 DNA is TGTGCCAGTAGTATCGGAGCGGGAGGGTTCCGAGACAATGAGCAGTTCTTC. It encodes CASSIGAGGFRDNEQFF. V and J are TRBV19 and TRBJ2-1, with 10 bases that match TRBD2. The CDR3 totals 17 residues. Germline V gene data show CDR1 as LNHDA and CDR2 as SQIVND (reference sequence). V lost 3 bases, J lost 5 bases, and 10 bases stayed unmatched.